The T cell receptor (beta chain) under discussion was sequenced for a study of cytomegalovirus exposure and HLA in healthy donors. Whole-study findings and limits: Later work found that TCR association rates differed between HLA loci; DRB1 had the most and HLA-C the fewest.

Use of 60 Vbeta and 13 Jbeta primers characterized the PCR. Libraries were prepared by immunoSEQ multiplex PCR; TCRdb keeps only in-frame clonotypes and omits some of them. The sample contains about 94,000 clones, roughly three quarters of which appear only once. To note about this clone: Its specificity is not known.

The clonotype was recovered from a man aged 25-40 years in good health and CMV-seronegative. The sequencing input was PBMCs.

The CDR3 DNA sequence: TGTGCCTGGGGTGGACAGGGGGCTAAGGAAGCTTTCTTT. Amino acid sequence: CAWGGQGAKEAFF. This chain uses TRBV30 with TRBJ1-1; 11 nucleotides match TRBD1. The CDR3 extends over 13 amino acids. After removal of 5 bases from V and 8 bases from J, the junction contained 7 bases not matched to a gene. In germline, CDR1 is GTSNPN, CDR2 SVGIG (reference sequence).